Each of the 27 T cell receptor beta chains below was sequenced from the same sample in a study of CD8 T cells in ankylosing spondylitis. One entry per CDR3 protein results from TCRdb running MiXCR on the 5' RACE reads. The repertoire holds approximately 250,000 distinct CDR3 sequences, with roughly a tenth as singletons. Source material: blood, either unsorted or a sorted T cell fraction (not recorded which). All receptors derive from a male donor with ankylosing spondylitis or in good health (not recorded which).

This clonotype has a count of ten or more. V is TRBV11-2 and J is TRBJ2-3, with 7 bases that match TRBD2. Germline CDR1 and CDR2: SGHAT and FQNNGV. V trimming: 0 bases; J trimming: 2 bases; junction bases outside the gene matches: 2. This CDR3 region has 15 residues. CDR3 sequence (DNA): TGTGCCAGCAGCTTAGAGCGGGGGTACACAGATACGCAGTATTTT. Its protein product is CASSLERGYTDTQYF.

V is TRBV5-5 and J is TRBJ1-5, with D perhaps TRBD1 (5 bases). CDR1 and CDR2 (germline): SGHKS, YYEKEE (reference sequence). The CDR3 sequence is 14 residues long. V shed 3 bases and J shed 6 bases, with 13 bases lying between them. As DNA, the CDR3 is TGTGCCAGCAGCTCGCAAGGGGAAGGTCAGCCCCAGCATTTT. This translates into CASSSQGEGQPQHF.

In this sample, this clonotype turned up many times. The CDR3 nucleotides read TGCGCCAGCAGCTGGGGCGGGGCTCCTACTAGCACAGATACGCAGTATTTT. This codes for CASSWGGAPTSTDTQYF. J is TRBJ2-3 and V is TRBV5-1; a possible D gene is TRBD2 (6 bases). From germline, CDR1 is SGHRS and CDR2 YFSETQ. V was clipped by 3 bases and J by 0 bases, with 17 bases between them. This CDR3 is built from 17 residues.

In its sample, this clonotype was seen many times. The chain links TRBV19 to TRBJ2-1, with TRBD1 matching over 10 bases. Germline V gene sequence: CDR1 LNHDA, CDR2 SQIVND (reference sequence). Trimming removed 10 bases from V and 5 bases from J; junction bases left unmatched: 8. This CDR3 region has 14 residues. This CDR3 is CATGPTGGHNEQFF. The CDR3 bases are TGTGCCACCGGTCCGACAGGGGGCCACAATGAGCAGTTCTTC.

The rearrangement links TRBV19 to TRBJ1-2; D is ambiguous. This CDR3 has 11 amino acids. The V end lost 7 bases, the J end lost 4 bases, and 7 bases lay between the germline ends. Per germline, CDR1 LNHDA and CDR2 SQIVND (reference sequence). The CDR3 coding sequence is TGTGCCAGTACCGGGCCCTATGGCTACACCTTC. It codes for CASTGPYGYTF.

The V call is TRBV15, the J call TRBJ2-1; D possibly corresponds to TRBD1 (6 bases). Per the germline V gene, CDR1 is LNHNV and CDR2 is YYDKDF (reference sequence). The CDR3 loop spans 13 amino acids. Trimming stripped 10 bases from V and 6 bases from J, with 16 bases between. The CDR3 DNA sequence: TGTGCCATTCGGCAGGGGCCCCTCAATGAGCAGTTCTTC. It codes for CAIRQGPLNEQFF.

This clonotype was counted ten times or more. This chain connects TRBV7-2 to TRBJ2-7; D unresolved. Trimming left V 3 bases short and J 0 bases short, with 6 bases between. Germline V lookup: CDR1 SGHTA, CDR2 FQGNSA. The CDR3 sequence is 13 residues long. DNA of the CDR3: TGTGCCAGCAGCTTGGACGGCTCCTACGAGCAGTACTTC. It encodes CASSLDGSYEQYF. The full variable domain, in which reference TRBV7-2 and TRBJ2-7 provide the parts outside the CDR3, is GAGVSQSPSNKVTEKGKDVELRCDPISGHTALYWYRQSLGQGLEFLIYFQGNSAPDKSGLPSDRFSAERTGGSVSTLTIQRTQQEDSAVYLCASSLDGSYEQYFGPGTRLTVT.

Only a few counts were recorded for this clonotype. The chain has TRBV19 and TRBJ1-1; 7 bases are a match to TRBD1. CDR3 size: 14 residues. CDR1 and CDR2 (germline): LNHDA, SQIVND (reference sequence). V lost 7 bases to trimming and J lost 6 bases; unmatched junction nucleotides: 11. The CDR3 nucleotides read TGTGCCAGTAAATTCCGAGACAGGGCTTCTGAAGCTTTCTTT. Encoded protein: CASKFRDRASEAFF.

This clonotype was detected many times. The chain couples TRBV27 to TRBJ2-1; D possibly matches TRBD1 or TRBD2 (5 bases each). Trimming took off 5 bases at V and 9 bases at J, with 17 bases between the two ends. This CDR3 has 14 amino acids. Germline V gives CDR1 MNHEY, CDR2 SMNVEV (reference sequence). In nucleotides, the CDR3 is TGTGCCAGCAGTCCCCAGGGACCCCCGGGTGAGCAGTTCTTC. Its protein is CASSPQGPPGEQFF.

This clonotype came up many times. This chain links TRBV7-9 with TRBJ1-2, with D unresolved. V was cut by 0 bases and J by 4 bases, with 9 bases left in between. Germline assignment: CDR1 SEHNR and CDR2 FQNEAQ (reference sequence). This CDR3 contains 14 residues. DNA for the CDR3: TGTGCCAGCAGCTTAGCAGGGATGATCTATGGCTACACCTTC. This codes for CASSLAGMIYGYTF.

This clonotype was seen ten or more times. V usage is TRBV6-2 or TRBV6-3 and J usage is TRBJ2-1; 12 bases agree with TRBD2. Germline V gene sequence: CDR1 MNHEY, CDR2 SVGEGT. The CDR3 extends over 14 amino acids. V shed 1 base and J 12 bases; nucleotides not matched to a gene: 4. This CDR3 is CASSYLLAGGRQFF. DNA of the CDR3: TGTGCCAGCAGTTACTTACTAGCGGGGGGAAGGCAGTTCTTC.

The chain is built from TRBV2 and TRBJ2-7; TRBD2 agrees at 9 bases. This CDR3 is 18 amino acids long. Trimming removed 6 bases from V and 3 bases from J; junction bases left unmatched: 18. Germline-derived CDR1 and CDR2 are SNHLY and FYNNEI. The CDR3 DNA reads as TGTGCCAGCAGCGAAACTAGGACCTTTAGCGGGAGAGTCTACGAGCAGTACTTC. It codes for CASSETRTFSGRVYEQYF.

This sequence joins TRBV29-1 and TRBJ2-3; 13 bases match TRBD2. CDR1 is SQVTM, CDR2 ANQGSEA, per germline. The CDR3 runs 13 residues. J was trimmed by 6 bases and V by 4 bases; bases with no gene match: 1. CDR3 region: CSVGGLAGDTQYF. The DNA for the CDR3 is TGCAGCGTTGGGGGACTAGCGGGGGATACGCAGTATTTT.

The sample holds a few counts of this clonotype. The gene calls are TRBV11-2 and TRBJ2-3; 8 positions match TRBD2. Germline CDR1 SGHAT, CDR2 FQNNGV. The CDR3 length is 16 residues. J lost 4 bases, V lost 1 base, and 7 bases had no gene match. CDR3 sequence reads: CASSLGPAGESDTQYF. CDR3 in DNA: TGTGCCAGCAGCTTAGGGCCAGCGGGAGAGTCAGATACGCAGTATTTT.

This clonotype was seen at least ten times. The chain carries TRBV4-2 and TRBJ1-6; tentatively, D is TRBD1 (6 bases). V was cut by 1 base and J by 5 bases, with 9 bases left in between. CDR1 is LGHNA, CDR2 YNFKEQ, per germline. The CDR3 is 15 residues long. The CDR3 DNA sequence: TGTGCCAGCAGCCAAGGGACAGCTAATAATTCACCCCTCCACTTT. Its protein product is CASSQGTANNSPLHF.

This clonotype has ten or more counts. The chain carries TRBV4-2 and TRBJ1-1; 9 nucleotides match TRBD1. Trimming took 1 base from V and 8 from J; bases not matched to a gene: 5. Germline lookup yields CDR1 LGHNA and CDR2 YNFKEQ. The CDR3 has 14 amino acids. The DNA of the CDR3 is TGTGCCAGCAGCCAAGGAACCGGGACAGGGGAAGCTTTCTTT. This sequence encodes CASSQGTGTGEAFF.

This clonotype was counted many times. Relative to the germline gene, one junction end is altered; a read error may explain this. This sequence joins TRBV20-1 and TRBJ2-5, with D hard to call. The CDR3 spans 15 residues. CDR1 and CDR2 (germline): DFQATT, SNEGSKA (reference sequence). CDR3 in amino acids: CSASGLRNEQETQYF. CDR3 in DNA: TGCAGCGCTAGTGGCCTTCGGAACGAACAAGAGACCCAGTACTTC.

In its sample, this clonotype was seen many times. Here the CDR3 DNA reads TGCGCCAGCAGCCCGGGACTCCCAAGGGAGCTGTTTTTT. This codes for CASSPGLPRELFF. V usage is TRBV5-1 and J usage is TRBJ2-2; possible D gene TRBD2, 6 bases. The V end lost 4 bases, the J end lost 9 bases, and 13 bases lay between the germline ends. Per the germline V gene, CDR1 is SGHRS and CDR2 is YFSETQ. The length of the CDR3 is 13 residues. Combining the CDR3 with reference TRBV5-1 and TRBJ2-2 gives the whole variable domain KAGVTQTPRYLIKTRGQQVTLSCSPISGHRSVSWYQQTPGQGLQFLFEYFSETQRNKGNFPGRFSGRQFSNSRSEMNVSTLELGDSALYLCASSPGLPRELFFGEGSRLTVL.

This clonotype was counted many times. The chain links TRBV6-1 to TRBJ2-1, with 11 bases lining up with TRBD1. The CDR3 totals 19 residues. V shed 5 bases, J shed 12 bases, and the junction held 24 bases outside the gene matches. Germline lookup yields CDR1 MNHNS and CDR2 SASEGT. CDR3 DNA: TGTGCCAGCAGTCCTTGGACAGGGGGCGCAACAGGGGTCCCAATTGGGCAGTTCTTC. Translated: CASSPWTGGATGVPIGQFF.

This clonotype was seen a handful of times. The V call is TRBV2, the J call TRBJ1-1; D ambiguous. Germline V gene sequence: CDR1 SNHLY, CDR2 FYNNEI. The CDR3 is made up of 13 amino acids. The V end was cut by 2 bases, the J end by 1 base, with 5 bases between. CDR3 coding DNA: TGTGCCAGCAGTGAAAACAGGAACACTGAAGCTTTCTTT. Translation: CASSENRNTEAFF.

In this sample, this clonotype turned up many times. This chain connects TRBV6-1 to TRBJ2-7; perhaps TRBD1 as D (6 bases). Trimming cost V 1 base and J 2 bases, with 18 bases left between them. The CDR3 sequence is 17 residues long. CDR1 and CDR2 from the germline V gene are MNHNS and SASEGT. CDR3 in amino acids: CASSEGQGQVGTYEQYF. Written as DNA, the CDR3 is TGTGCCAGCAGTGAAGGGCAGGGGCAAGTCGGCACCTACGAGCAGTACTTC.

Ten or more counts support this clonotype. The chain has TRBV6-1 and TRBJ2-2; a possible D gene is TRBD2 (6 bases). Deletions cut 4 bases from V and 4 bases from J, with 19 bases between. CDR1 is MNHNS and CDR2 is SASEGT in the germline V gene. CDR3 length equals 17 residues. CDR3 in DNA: TGTGCCAGCAGTGCCCCCGTAGGGACGGAGGGCACCGGGGAGCTGTTTTTT. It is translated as CASSAPVGTEGTGELFF.

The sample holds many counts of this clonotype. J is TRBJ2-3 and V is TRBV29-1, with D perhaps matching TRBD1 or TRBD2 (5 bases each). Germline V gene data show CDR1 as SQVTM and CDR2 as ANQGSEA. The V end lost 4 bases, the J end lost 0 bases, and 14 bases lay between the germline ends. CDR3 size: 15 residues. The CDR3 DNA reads TGCAGCGTTGGGGGGACCGTTCATAGCACAGATACGCAGTATTTT. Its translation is CSVGGTVHSTDTQYF.

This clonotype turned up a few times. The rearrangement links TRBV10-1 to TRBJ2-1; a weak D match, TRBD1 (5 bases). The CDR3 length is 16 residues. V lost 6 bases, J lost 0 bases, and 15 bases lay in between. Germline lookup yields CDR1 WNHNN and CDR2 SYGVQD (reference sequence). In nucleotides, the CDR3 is TGCGCCAGCAGCGACCCTAGGGGCAGCTCCTACAATGAGCAGTTCTTC. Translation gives CASSDPRGSSYNEQFF.

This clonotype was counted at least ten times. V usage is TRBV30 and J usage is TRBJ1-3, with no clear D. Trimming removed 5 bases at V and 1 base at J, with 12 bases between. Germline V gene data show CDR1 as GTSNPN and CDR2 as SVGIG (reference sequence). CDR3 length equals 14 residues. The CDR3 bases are TGTGCCTGGGGTTACCAGCGGTCTGGAAACACCATATATTTT. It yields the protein CAWGYQRSGNTIYF.

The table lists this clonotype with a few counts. CDR3 nucleotide sequence: TGTGCCAGCAGTACGACTAGCGGGACTAGAGAGCAGTACTTC. The encoded protein is CASSTTSGTREQYF. The V gene is TRBV7-2, the J gene TRBJ2-7, with TRBD2 identical over 11 bases. Trimming removed 6 bases from V and 7 bases from J; junction bases left unmatched: 8. This CDR3 has 14 residues. CDR1 SGHTA and CDR2 FQGNSA come from the germline V gene.

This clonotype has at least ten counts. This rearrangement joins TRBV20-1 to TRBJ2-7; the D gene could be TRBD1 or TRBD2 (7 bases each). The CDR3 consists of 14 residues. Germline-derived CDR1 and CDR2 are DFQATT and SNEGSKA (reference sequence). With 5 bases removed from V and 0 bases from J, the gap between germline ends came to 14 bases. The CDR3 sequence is CSAQQGGSSYEQYF. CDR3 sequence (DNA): TGCAGTGCTCAGCAGGGGGGGAGCTCCTACGAGCAGTACTTC.